A selection of T cell receptor beta chains follows, all from one sample in a study of blood T cell repertoires in COVID-19. Data came from immunoSEQ multiplex PCR; TCRdb stores just in-frame clones and leaves some out. In the table there are about 130,000 clones, approximately 80% of which are singletons. The sequencing input was peripheral blood. These receptors all stem from a human donor in a cohort sampled during active COVID-19. The CDR3 runs from the conserved cysteine through the conserved F or W. The order of the fields is J gene, D gene, V gene, clone size, CDR3 protein, CDR3 DNA. D genes are given only for firm matches. Clone size is given for some rows only: seen once, a few or many times, or a class if the clone is expanded.

J: TRBJ2-1
D: -
V: TRBV15
size: -
CDR3: CATSRAQGVQFF
DNA: TGTGCCACCAGCAGAGCTCAGGGTGTGCAGTTCTTC

J: TRBJ2-5
D: TRBD1
V: TRBV7-9
size: -
CDR3: CASSSGVRGLETQYF
DNA: TGTGCCAGCAGCTCTGGGGTCAGGGGGCTGGAGACCCAGTACTTC

J: TRBJ2-7
D: -
V: TRBV2
size: -
CDR3: CASRRGGIRNEQYF
DNA: TGTGCCAGCAGGAGGGGGGGCATTCGCAACGAGCAGTACTTC

J: TRBJ1-2
D: -
V: TRBV14
size: -
CDR3: CASSHAQGGGYTF
DNA: TGTGCCAGCAGCCACGCACAGGGTGGCGGCTACACCTTC

J: TRBJ2-5
D: -
V: TRBV4-2
size: -
CDR3: CASSQGVAKETQYF
DNA: TGTGCCAGCAGCCAGGGCGTCGCGAAGGAGACCCAGTACTTC

J: TRBJ1-3
D: -
V: TRBV9
size: -
CDR3: CASSGLLGRASSGNTIYF
DNA: TGTGCCAGCAGCGGCCTTTTGGGCAGGGCTTCCTCTGGAAACACCATATATTTT

J: TRBJ1-3
D: -
V: TRBV3-1/TRBV3-2
size: -
CDR3: CASSQAGPGNTIYF
DNA: TGTGCCAGCAGCCAAGCAGGGCCCGGAAACACCATATATTTT

J: TRBJ1-1
D: -
V: TRBV6-6
size: -
CDR3: CASTSRRQSAFF
DNA: TGTGCCAGCACCTCCCGTCGACAGTCGGCTTTCTTT

J: TRBJ2-7
D: TRBD1
V: TRBV6-2/TRBV6-3
size: -
CDR3: CASSSVTGGSYEQYF
DNA: TGTGCCAGCAGTTCCGTAACAGGGGGGAGCTACGAGCAGTACTTC

J: TRBJ2-3
D: TRBD2
V: TRBV4-3
size: -
CDR3: CASSQLAGGNTDTQYF
DNA: TGCGCCAGCAGCCAGTTAGCGGGGGGGAACACAGATACGCAGTATTTT

J: TRBJ1-1
D: TRBD1
V: TRBV7-2
size: -
CDR3: CASSLTASGGKREAFF
DNA: TGTGCCAGCAGCTTAACGGCGTCAGGGGGGAAGAGGGAAGCTTTCTTT

J: TRBJ2-2
D: -
V: TRBV6-1
size: -
CDR3: CASSESGLVNTGELFF
DNA: TGTGCCAGCAGTGAAAGCGGGCTAGTGAACACCGGGGAGCTGTTTTTT

J: TRBJ2-2
D: -
V: TRBV3-1/TRBV3-2
size: -
CDR3: CASSPSRGTANTGELFF
DNA: TGTGCCAGCAGCCCGTCAAGGGGCACGGCGAACACCGGGGAGCTGTTTTTT

J: TRBJ2-2
D: TRBD1
V: TRBV2
size: once
CDR3: CASSERTGGAGTGELFF
DNA: TGTGCCAGCAGTGAACGGACAGGGGGCGCCGGCACCGGGGAGCTGTTTTTT

J: TRBJ1-5
D: -
V: TRBV5-8
size: few
CDR3: CASSLGTKIGNQPQHF
DNA: TGTGCCAGCAGCTTGGGGACAAAGATAGGCAATCAGCCCCAGCATTTT

J: TRBJ2-2
D: -
V: TRBV7-3
size: -
CDR3: CASSPQLNTGELFF
DNA: TGTGCCAGCAGCCCCCAGTTGAACACCGGGGAGCTGTTTTTT

J: TRBJ2-5
D: TRBD1
V: TRBV6-1
size: -
CDR3: CASSDRDRGIETQYF
DNA: TGTGCCAGCAGTGACCGGGACAGGGGGATAGAGACCCAGTACTTC

J: TRBJ1-1
D: -
V: TRBV11-3
size: -
CDR3: CASSKGQTNTEAFF
DNA: TGTGCCAGCAGCAAGGGGCAGACCAACACTGAAGCTTTCTTT

J: TRBJ1-1
D: -
V: TRBV19
size: -
CDR3: CASSILQGTEAFF
DNA: TGTGCCAGTAGTATCTTACAGGGAACTGAAGCTTTCTTT

J: TRBJ1-3
D: TRBD1
V: TRBV5-1
size: -
CDR3: CASSLVGQGTGNTIYF
DNA: TGCGCCAGCAGCTTGGTGGGACAGGGGACTGGAAACACCATATATTTT

J: TRBJ2-1
D: TRBD1
V: TRBV10-3
size: -
CDR3: CAIMIGTESSEQFF
DNA: TGTGCCATCATGATAGGGACAGAGTCGAGTGAGCAGTTCTTC

J: TRBJ1-1
D: -
V: TRBV13
size: -
CDR3: CASSSIVNTEAFF
DNA: TGTGCCAGCAGTTCAATAGTGAACACTGAAGCTTTCTTT

J: TRBJ1-1
D: -
V: TRBV19
size: -
CDR3: CASRLGGPAVTEAFF
DNA: TGTGCCAGTCGATTGGGGGGACCCGCGGTCACTGAAGCTTTCTTT

J: TRBJ1-1
D: -
V: TRBV4-3
size: few
CDR3: CASSPGLWNTEAFF
DNA: TGCGCCAGCAGCCCCGGACTTTGGAACACTGAAGCTTTCTTT

J: TRBJ1-6
D: -
V: TRBV2
size: -
CDR3: CASSGEGFNSPLHF
DNA: TGTGCCAGCAGTGGGGAGGGCTTCAATTCACCCCTCCACTTT

J: TRBJ1-1
D: -
V: TRBV4-3
size: -
CDR3: CASSRRGGNTEAFF
DNA: TGCGCCAGCAGCCGTCGAGGGGGGAACACTGAAGCTTTCTTT

J: TRBJ2-1
D: -
V: TRBV3-1/TRBV3-2
size: -
CDR3: CASSQERGYNEQFF
DNA: TGTGCCAGCAGCCAAGAAAGGGGTTACAATGAGCAGTTCTTC

J: TRBJ2-3
D: TRBD2
V: TRBV19
size: -
CDR3: CASSIQWTSTDTQYF
DNA: TGTGCCAGTAGTATCCAATGGACTAGCACGGATACGCAGTATTTT

J: TRBJ2-5
D: TRBD1
V: TRBV2
size: -
CDR3: CATFPDRGQETQYF
DNA: TGTGCCACCTTTCCTGACAGGGGGCAAGAGACCCAGTACTTC

J: TRBJ2-1
D: TRBD2
V: TRBV5-1
size: -
CDR3: CASARGTSGTIYEQFF
DNA: TGCGCCAGCGCGCGCGGGACTAGCGGGACGATCTATGAGCAGTTCTTC

J: TRBJ1-1
D: -
V: TRBV6-2/TRBV6-3
size: few
CDR3: CASSYSQGFSEAFF
DNA: TGTGCCAGCAGTTACTCGCAGGGTTTCTCGGAAGCTTTCTTT

J: TRBJ2-1
D: TRBD1
V: TRBV7-2
size: -
CDR3: CASSPSLGQLGYNEQFF
DNA: TGTGCCAGCAGCCCAAGCCTGGGACAGCTTGGCTACAATGAGCAGTTCTTC

J: TRBJ2-2
D: -
V: TRBV19
size: -
CDR3: CASSIAGSTGELFF
DNA: TGTGCCAGTAGTATCGCGGGGAGCACCGGGGAGCTGTTTTTT

J: TRBJ2-3
D: -
V: TRBV5-1
size: -
CDR3: CASSLEGRGGTTDTQYF
DNA: TGCGCCAGCAGCTTGGAAGGTCGAGGCGGAACCACAGATACGCAGTATTTT

J: TRBJ1-2
D: -
V: TRBV6-6
size: -
CDR3: CASSKSQGSDGYTF
DNA: TGTGCCAGCAGTAAAAGTCAGGGCTCGGATGGCTACACCTTC

J: TRBJ1-5
D: TRBD1
V: TRBV4-1
size: few
CDR3: CASSYGTGWNQPQHF
DNA: TGCGCCAGCAGCTATGGGACAGGGTGGAATCAGCCCCAGCATTTT

J: TRBJ2-3
D: -
V: TRBV9
size: -
CDR3: CASSVRDIQDTQYF
DNA: TGTGCCAGCAGCGTCCGGGACATTCAAGATACGCAGTATTTT

J: TRBJ2-3
D: TRBD2
V: TRBV9
size: -
CDR3: CASILTSGGARDTQYF
DNA: TGTGCCAGCATCTTGACTAGCGGGGGGGCCAGAGATACGCAGTATTTT

J: TRBJ2-3
D: TRBD2
V: TRBV2
size: -
CDR3: CASRQTSGNVADTQYF
DNA: TGTGCCAGCAGGCAGACTAGCGGAAACGTGGCAGATACGCAGTATTTT

J: TRBJ1-2
D: TRBD1
V: TRBV18
size: -
CDR3: CASSPPRQGAVGNGYTF
DNA: TGTGCCAGCTCACCACCGCGGCAGGGGGCAGTTGGCAATGGCTACACCTTC

J: TRBJ1-2
D: -
V: TRBV2
size: -
CDR3: CASSEGGISGYTF
DNA: TGTGCCAGCAGCGAAGGTGGAATTAGCGGCTACACCTTC

J: TRBJ1-1
D: -
V: TRBV7-2
size: -
CDR3: CASSLAGGAPEAFF
DNA: TGTGCCAGCAGCTTAGCGGGGGGGGCGCCTGAAGCTTTCTTT

J: TRBJ2-1
D: -
V: TRBV18
size: -
CDR3: CASSPSYSGSAANEQFF
DNA: TGTGCCAGCTCACCATCTTATAGCGGATCCGCAGCCAATGAGCAGTTCTTC

J: TRBJ2-3
D: -
V: TRBV15
size: -
CDR3: CATSRGGSADTQYF
DNA: TGTGCCACCAGCAGAGGGGGCAGCGCAGATACGCAGTATTTT

J: TRBJ2-3
D: -
V: TRBV18
size: -
CDR3: CASSPRTETDTQYF
DNA: TGTGCCAGCTCTCCGAGGACAGAGACAGATACGCAGTATTTT

J: TRBJ1-1
D: -
V: TRBV5-1
size: -
CDR3: CASSGGWGGDTEAFF
DNA: TGCGCCAGCAGCGGGGGTTGGGGCGGGGACACTGAAGCTTTCTTT

J: TRBJ1-2
D: -
V: TRBV29-1
size: -
CDR3: CSSLGGDGYTF
DNA: TGCAGCTCCCTTGGGGGGGATGGCTACACCTTC

J: TRBJ1-1
D: TRBD1
V: TRBV5-1
size: -
CDR3: CASSLGQGLKISTEAFF
DNA: TGCGCCAGCAGCTTGGGACAGGGCCTCAAGATTAGCACTGAAGCTTTCTTT

J: TRBJ1-6
D: -
V: TRBV7-8
size: -
CDR3: CASSQWRGSNSPLHF
DNA: TGTGCCAGCAGCCAATGGAGGGGTTCAAATTCACCCCTCCACTTT

J: TRBJ2-6
D: TRBD1
V: TRBV14
size: -
CDR3: CASSQRGTGGLAGANVLTF
DNA: TGTGCCAGCAGCCAGCGAGGGACAGGGGGTCTAGCTGGGGCCAACGTCCTGACTTTC

J: TRBJ2-5
D: TRBD1
V: TRBV9
size: -
CDR3: CASSRGDSRFMETQYF
DNA: TGTGCCAGCAGTCGAGGGGACAGTCGGTTTATGGAGACCCAGTACTTC

J: TRBJ1-4
D: -
V: TRBV6-6
size: -
CDR3: CASSYSVATNEKLFF
DNA: TGTGCCAGCAGTTACTCGGTAGCAACTAATGAAAAACTGTTTTTT

J: TRBJ2-5
D: -
V: TRBV5-1
size: -
CDR3: CASSFDPGEETQYF
DNA: TGCGCCAGCAGCTTCGACCCAGGGGAGGAGACCCAGTACTTC

J: TRBJ1-2
D: TRBD1
V: TRBV5-4
size: -
CDR3: CASSPRDRGNYGYTF
DNA: TGTGCCAGCAGCCCACGGGACAGGGGTAACTATGGCTACACCTTC

J: TRBJ1-5
D: -
V: TRBV19
size: -
CDR3: CASSQLQGMGNQPQHF
DNA: TGTGCCAGTAGCCAATTACAGGGAATGGGCAATCAGCCCCAGCATTTT

J: TRBJ2-1
D: TRBD2
V: TRBV3-1/TRBV3-2
size: -
CDR3: CASSQSGRTDEQFF
DNA: TGTGCCAGCAGCCAGAGCGGGAGAACGGATGAGCAGTTCTTC

J: TRBJ2-3
D: TRBD2
V: TRBV7-2
size: -
CDR3: CASSSLAGMQYF
DNA: TGTGCCAGCAGCTCGCTAGCGGGGATGCAGTATTTT

J: TRBJ1-1
D: -
V: TRBV5-1
size: -
CDR3: CASSLGGPNTEAFF
DNA: TGCGCCAGCAGCTTGGGCGGGCCGAACACTGAAGCTTTCTTT

J: TRBJ2-1
D: -
V: TRBV4-2
size: -
CDR3: CASSQPTGDNEQFF
DNA: TGTGCCAGCAGCCAACCCACGGGAGACAATGAGCAGTTCTTC